The subject of this entry is one T cell receptor beta chain. The data derive from a study of blood T cell repertoires in COVID-19. About the research overall: Acute-phase and convalescent COVID-19 samples originated in the United States, Italy and Spain. From T cells, B-cell-depleted T cells, or PBMCs came the material, which was cDNA or gDNA.

Germline CDR1 is LNHDA and CDR2 is SQIVND (reference sequence). The CDR3 is 15 amino acids. Trimming removed 0 bases from V and 4 bases from J, with 12 bases in between. Original data processing: Counts of nucleated cells, estimated from reference gene primer amplification, were obtained. Data came from immunoSEQ multiplex PCR; TCRdb stores just in-frame clones and leaves some out. V and J calls and clone size are copied from that table; D and trimming were computed from the DNA. The table lists more than 150,000 clones, 86% of them singletons. J is TRBJ1-1 and V is TRBV19, with D maybe TRBD1 (5 bases). The sequence came from a woman in her seventies with acute or convalescent COVID-19. Sequences were obtained from peripheral blood. In DNA, the CDR3 is TGTGCCAGTAGTATAGATAGTGGGGCAGTCACTGAAGCTTTCTTT. It encodes CASSIDSGAVTEAFF. The variable domain in full, completed from reference TRBV19 and TRBJ1-1, reads DGGITQSPKYLFRKEGQNVTLSCEQNLNHDAMYWYRQDPGQGLRLIYYSQIVNDFQKGDIAEGYSVSREKKESFPLTVTSAQKNPTAFYLCASSIDSGAVTEAFFGQGTRLTVV.